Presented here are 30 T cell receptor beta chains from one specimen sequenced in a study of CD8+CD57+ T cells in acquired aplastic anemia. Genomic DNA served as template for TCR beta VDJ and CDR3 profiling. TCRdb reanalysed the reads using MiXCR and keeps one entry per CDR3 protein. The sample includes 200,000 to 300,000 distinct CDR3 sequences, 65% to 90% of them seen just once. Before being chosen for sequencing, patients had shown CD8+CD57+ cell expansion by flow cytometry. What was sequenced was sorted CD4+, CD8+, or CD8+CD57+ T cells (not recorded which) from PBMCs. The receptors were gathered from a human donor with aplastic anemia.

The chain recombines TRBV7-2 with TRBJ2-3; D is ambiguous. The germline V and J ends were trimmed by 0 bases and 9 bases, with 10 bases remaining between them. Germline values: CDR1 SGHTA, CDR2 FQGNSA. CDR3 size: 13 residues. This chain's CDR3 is CASSLAPTVTQYF. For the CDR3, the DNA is TGTGCCAGCAGCTTAGCCCCCACCGTCACGCAGTATTTT.

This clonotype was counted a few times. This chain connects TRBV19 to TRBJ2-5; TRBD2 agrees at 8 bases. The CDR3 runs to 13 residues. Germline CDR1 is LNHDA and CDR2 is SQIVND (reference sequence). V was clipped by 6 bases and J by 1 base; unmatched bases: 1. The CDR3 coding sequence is TGTGCCAGTAGCGGGGGGGGCCAAGAGACCCAGTACTTC. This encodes CASSGGGQETQYF.

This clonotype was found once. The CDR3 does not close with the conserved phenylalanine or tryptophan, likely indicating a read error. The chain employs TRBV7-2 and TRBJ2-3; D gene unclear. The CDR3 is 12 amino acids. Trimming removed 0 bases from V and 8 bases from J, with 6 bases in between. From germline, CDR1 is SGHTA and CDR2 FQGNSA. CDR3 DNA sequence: TGTGCCAGCAGCTTAGCGGAACGTACGCAGTATTTG. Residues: CASSLAERTQYL.

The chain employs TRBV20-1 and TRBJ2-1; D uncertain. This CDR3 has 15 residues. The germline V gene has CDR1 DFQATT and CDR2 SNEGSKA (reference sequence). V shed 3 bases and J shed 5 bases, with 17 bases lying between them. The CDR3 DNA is TGCAGTGCTAGCGCTACCGGCGGCACAGACAATGAGCAGTTCTTC. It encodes CSASATGGTDNEQFF.

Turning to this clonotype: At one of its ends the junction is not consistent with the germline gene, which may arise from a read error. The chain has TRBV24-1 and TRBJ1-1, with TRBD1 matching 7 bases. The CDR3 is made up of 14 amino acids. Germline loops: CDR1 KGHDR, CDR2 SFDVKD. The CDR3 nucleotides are TGTGCCAGCAGTGAAAAGAGAACACAGGGGGAAGCTTTCTTT. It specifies CASSEKRTQGEAFF.

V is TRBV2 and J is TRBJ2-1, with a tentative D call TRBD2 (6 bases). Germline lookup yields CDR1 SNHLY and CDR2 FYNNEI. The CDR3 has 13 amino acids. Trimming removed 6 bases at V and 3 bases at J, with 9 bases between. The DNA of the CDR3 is TGTGCCAGCAGAGTCGGGGGCTACAATGAGCAGTTCTTC. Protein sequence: CASRVGGYNEQFF.

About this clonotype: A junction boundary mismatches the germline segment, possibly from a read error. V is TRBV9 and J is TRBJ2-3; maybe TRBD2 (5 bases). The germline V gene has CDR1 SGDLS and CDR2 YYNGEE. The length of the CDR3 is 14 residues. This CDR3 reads CASNLARGPITKYF. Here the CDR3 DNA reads TGTGCCAGCAACTTAGCGCGTGGCCCGATTACGAAGTATTTT.

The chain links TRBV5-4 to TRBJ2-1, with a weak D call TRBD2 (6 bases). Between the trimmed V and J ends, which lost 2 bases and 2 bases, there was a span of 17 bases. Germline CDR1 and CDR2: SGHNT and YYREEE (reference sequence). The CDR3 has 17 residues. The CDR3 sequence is CASSFTNEGGTYNEQFF. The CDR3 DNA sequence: TGTGCCAGCAGCTTTACTAATGAGGGAGGAACCTACAATGAGCAGTTCTTC.

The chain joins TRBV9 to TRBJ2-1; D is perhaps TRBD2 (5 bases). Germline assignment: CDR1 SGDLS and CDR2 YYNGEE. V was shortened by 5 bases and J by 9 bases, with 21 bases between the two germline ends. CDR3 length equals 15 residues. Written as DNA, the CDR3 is TGTGCCAGCAGTATGGAAGCGGAAAACAACGGTGAGCAGTTCTTC. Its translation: CASSMEAENNGEQFF.

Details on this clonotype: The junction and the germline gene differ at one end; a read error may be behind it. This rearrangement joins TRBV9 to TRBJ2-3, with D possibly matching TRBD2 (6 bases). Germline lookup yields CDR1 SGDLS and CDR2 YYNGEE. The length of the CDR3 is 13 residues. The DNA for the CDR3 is TGTGCCAGCGGGGTCGGGGGAAAGGGCACGGAGTCTTTT. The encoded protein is CASGVGGKGTESF.

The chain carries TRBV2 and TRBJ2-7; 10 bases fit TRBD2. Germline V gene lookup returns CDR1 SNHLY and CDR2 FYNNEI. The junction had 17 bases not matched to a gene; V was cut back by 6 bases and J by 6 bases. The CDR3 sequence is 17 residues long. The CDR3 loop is CASRSSGGQANLAEQYV. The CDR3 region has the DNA TGTGCCAGCAGGTCTAGCGGGGGACAGGCGAACCTGGCCGAGCAGTACGTC.

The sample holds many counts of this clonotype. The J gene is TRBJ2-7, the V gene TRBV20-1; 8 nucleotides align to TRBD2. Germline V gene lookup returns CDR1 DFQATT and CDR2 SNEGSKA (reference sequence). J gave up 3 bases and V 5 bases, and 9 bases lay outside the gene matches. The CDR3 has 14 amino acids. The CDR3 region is CSAPHGTRIYEQYF. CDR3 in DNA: TGCAGTGCTCCTCACGGGACTAGAATCTACGAGCAGTACTTC.

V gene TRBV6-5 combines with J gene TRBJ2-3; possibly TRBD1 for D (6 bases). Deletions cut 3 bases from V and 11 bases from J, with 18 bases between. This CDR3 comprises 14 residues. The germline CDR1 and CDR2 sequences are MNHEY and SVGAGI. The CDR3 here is CASSYSLGANEQYF. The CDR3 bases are TGTGCCAGCAGTTATTCACTGGGGGCGAATGAGCAGTATTTT.

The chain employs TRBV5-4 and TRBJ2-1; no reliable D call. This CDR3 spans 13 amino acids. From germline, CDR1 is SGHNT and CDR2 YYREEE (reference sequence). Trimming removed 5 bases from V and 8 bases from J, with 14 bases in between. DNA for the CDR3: TGTGCCAGCAGTGACGGCAGGATCCATGAGCAGTTCTTC. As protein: CASSDGRIHEQFF. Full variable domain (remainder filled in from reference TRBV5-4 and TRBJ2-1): ETGVTQSPTHLIKTRGQQVTLRCSSQSGHNTVSWYQQALGQGPQFIFQYYREEENGRGNFPPRFSGLQFPNYSSELNVNALELDDSALYLCASSDGRIHEQFFGPGTRLTVL.

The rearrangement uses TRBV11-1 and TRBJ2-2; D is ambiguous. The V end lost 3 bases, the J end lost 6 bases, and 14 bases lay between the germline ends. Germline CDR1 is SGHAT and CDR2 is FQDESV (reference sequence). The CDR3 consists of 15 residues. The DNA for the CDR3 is TGTGCCAGCAGCTTTACTAACGCGACCTCCGGGGAGCTGTTTTTT. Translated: CASSFTNATSGELFF.

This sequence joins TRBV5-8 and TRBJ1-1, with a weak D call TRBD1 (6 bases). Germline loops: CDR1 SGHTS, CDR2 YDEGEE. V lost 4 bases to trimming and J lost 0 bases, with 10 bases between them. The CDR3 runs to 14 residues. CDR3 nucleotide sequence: TGTGCCAGCAGCCCGGGACACATGAACACTGAAGCTTTCTTT. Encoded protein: CASSPGHMNTEAFF.

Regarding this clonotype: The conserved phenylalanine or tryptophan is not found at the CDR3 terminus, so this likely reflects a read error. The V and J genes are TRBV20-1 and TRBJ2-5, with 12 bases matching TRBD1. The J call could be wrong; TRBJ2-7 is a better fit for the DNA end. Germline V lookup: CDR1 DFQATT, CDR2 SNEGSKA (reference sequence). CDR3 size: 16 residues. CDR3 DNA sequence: TGCAGTGCTAGAGACGCCGGGACAGGGGGCGGCTACGAGCAGTACCTC. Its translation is CSARDAGTGGGYEQYL.

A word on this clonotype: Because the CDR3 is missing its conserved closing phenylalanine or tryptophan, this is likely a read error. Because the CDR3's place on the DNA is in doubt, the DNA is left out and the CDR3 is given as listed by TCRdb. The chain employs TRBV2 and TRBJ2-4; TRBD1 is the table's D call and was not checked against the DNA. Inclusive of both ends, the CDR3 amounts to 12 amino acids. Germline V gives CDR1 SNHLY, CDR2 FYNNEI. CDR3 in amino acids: CASGGGGNNPYY.

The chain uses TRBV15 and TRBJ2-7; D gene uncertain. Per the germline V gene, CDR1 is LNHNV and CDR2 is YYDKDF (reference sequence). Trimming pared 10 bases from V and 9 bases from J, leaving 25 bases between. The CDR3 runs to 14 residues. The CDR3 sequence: CASRLASQQDTQYF. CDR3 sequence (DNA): TGTGCCAGCAGGTTAGCTAGTCAGCAAGACACGCAGTACTTC.

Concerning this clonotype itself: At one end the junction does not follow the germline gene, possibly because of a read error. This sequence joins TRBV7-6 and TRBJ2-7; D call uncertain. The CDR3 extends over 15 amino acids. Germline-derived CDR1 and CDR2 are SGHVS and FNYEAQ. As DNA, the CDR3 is TGTGCCACCAGCACCGTGGCCCCAGGAAGCCACGAGCAGTACTTC. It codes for CATSTVAPGSHEQYF.

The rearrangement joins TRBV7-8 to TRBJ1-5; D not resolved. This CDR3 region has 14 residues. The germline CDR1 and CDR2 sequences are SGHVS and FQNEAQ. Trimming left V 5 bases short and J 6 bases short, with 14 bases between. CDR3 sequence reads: CASSDAYSPQPQHF. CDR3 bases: TGTGCCAGCAGCGATGCTTATAGCCCTCAGCCCCAGCATTTT.

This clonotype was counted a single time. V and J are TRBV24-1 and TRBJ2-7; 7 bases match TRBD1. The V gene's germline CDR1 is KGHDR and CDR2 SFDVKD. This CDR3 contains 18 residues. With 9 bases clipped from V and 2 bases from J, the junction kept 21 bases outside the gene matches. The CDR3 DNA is TGTGCCACCTTGGCAGGGGGAAGCACTGGACGGCCTACCTACGAGCAGTACGTC. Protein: CATLAGGSTGRPTYEQYV.

The CDR3 DNA reads TGCGCCAGCAGCGGCGGCGGCGGAAACACGCAGTATTTT. Its protein is CASSGGGGNTQYF. The V gene is TRBV5-1, the J gene TRBJ2-3; no reliable D call. Trimming took 4 bases from V and 9 from J, leaving 15 bases between them. The germline gives CDR1 SGHRS, CDR2 YFSETQ. This CDR3 spans 13 amino acids.

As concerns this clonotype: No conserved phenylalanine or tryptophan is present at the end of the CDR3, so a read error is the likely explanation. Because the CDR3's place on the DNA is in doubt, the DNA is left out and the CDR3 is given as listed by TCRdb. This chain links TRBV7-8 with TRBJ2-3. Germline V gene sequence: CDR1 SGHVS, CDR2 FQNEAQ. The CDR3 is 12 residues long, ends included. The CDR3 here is CASSVHSDTTDL.

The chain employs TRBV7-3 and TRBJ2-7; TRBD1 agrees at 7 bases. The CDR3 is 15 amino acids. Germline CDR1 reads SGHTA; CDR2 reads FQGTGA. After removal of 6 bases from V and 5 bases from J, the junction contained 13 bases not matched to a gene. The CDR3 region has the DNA TGTGCCAGCAGGTATTCCCGACAGGGACATGACGAGCAGTACTTC. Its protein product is CASRYSRQGHDEQYF.

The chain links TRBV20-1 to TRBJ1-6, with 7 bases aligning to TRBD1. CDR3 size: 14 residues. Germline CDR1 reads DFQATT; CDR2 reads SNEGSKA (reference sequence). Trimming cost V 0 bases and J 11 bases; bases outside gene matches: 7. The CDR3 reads CSARDTRGSTPLHF. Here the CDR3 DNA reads TGCAGTGCTAGAGATACCAGGGGGAGCACACCCCTCCACTTT.

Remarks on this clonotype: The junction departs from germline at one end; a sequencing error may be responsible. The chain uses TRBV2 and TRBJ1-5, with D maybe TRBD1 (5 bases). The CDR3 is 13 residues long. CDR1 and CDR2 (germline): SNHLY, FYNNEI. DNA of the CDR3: TGTGCCAGCAGGCATGGAGGGACTCAGCCGCAGCATTTT. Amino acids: CASRHGGTQPQHF.

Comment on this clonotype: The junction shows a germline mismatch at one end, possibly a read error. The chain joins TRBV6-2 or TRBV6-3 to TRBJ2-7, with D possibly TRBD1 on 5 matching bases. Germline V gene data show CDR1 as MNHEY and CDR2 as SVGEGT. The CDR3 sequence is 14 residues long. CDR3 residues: CASSYGRVRHEQYF. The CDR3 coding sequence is TGTGCCAGCAGTTATGGCAGGGTTCGTCACGAGCAGTACTTT.

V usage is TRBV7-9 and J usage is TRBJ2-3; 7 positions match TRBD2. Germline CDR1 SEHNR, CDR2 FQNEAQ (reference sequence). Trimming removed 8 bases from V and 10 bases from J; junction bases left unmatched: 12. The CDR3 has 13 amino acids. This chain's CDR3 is CASGVERSGAQYF. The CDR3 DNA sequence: TGTGCCAGCGGCGTCGAAAGAAGCGGGGCGCAGTATTTT.

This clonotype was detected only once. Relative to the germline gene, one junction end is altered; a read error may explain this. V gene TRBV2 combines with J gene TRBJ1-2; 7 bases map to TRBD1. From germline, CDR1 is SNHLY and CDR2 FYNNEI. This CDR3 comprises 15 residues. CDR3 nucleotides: TGTGCCATCAGCTTGACAGGGAACGCCAACTATGGCTACCACTTC. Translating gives CAISLTGNANYGYHF.